This TCR beta chain is from a study of blood T cells in healthy people across ages. Overall study results and limits: More naive CD4+ cells and higher diversity were found in long-lived than in aged donors.

A second PCR, run for roughly 7 to 12 cycles, used a sample-barcoded 5' primer plus a J-beta primer mix. Using its own MiXCR run on the 5' RACE reads, TCRdb lists one record per CDR3 protein. The table shows 1.4 million to 1.5 million distinct CDR3 sequences, with about 43% occurring only once. Germline CDR1 reads MRHNA; CDR2 reads SNTAGT. V shed 9 bases, J shed 10 bases, and the junction held 16 bases outside the gene matches. The CDR3 runs to 14 residues. The study recruited healthy Caucasian donors from Russia who were aged about 6 to 90. Each donor gave ten milliliters of peripheral blood. The total RNA that was extracted per sample amounted to at least 5.5 micrograms. Turning to this clonotype: Antigen specificity is unknown.

The sequence came from a woman between 18 and 29 years old in good health. Sample: blood. The chain joins TRBV6-4 to TRBJ2-7; TRBD1 matches 9 bases. The CDR3 reads CASKPGQGHNEQYF. Here the CDR3 DNA reads TGTGCCAGTAAACCGGGACAGGGCCACAATGAACAGTACTTC.